This is a list of T cell receptor beta chains from one sample in a study of human T cells and chemical hapten exposure. TCRdb itself ran the RACE reads through MiXCR, one entry per CDR3 protein. Here the sample spans around 75,000 distinct CDR3 sequences, about 10% being singletons. The material sequenced was whole blood, taken in connection with sensitization to the hapten diphenylcyclopropenone (DPC). The receptors come from a woman in her sixties or seventies with alopecia areata. Some clones in this sample may be carry-over from other donors' samples. CDR3s leave out the opening cysteine and the closing phenylalanine or tryptophan.

length,J,V,CDR3
9,TRBJ1-1,TRBV6-6,ASTINTEAF
11,TRBJ1-5,TRBV7-9,ASRGTANQPQH
16,TRBJ2-3,TRBV18,ASSTTVLAGSITDTQY
11,TRBJ1-1,TRBV5-1,ASSLIVTTEAF
13,TRBJ1-4,TRBV20-1,SASPGTGQAEKLF
13,TRBJ1-1,TRBV12-3/TRBV12-4,ASSPRGQGSPEAF
13,TRBJ2-5,TRBV11-2,ASSLHADPEETQY
13,TRBJ2-1,TRBV5-1,ASSFQGLLYNEQF
11,TRBJ1-1,TRBV11-1,ASSGTLNTEAF
13,TRBJ2-1,TRBV27,ASSSLAGPYNEQF
12,TRBJ1-1,TRBV3-1,ASSQGTGWPEAF
14,TRBJ1-1,TRBV20-1,SAPRTGGSWNTEAF
13,TRBJ2-3,TRBV19,ASSTTGVPPDTQY
11,TRBJ2-1,TRBV12-3/TRBV12-4,ASSLGRDNEQF
13,TRBJ1-5,TRBV20-1,SASGPETADQPQH
14,TRBJ2-2,TRBV6-5,ASSYSWTGNTGELF
12,TRBJ1-1,TRBV6-1,AAVQWGSNTEAF
13,TRBJ1-1,TRBV9,ASSLSGQGRGEAF
12,TRBJ2-5,TRBV7-9,ASSFPTGSETQY
9,TRBJ2-7,TRBV29-1,SALTGTKQY
9,TRBJ2-1,TRBV3-1,ASSFLDEQF
13,TRBJ2-1,TRBV12-3/TRBV12-4,ASRPGTTTGHEQF
13,TRBJ1-1,TRBV6-6,ASSYSLGSGTEAF
12,TRBJ2-3,TRBV29-1,SVEDWAGTDTQY
12,TRBJ1-1,TRBV18,ASSPFGGNTEAF
9,TRBJ2-2,TRBV20-1,SARDTGELF
12,TRBJ1-2,TRBV7-2,ASSLVSGRRSYT
12,TRBJ1-1,TRBV29-1,SVASGRLNTEAF
10,TRBJ1-2,TRBV27,ASGTGIYGYT
13,TRBJ2-3,TRBV11-2,ASSFLDVLADTQY
11,TRBJ2-1,TRBV10-1,ASSSGTYNEQF
12,TRBJ2-3,TRBV24-1,ATSDFTDTDTQY
12,TRBJ2-7,TRBV11-2,ASSRSFGPYEQY
13,TRBJ2-3,TRBV11-3,ASSRTGGASDTQY
12,TRBJ2-1,TRBV27,ASTPQAALNEQF
16,TRBJ2-3,TRBV18,ASSPLFGGAWSTDTQY
11,TRBJ1-5,TRBV7-8,ASSPALDQPQH
13,TRBJ1-1,TRBV7-3,ASSAHQVVGTEAF
13,TRBJ2-3,TRBV6-1,ASRPVNSDRDTQY
11,TRBJ1-1,TRBV12-3/TRBV12-4,ASSQDPGRGAF
11,TRBJ1-4,TRBV7-9,ASRLSMREKLF
12,TRBJ2-7,TRBV3-1,ASSQIGGPYEQY
10,TRBJ2-7,TRBV5-6,ASSLRGYEQY
11,TRBJ2-3,TRBV30,AWSGASTDTQY
13,TRBJ1-1,TRBV29-1,SVAGPPSGDTEAF
11,TRBJ1-6,TRBV12-3/TRBV12-4,ASSPLEDSPLH
12,TRBJ1-2,TRBV19,ASGTGLQFNGYT
11,TRBJ2-3,TRBV5-6,ASRSQGTDTQY
13,TRBJ2-3,TRBV7-9,ASSFRGPHTDTQY
12,TRBJ2-7,TRBV20-1,SARFQGVVREQY
11,TRBJ2-4,TRBV11-2,ASSLAGPNIQY